The present T cell receptor beta chain was sequenced within a study of T-cell memory formation after mild COVID-19. Looking at the study overall: Clusters were largely donor specific.

Constant-segment primers and 5'RACE yielded cDNA libraries for TCR alpha and TCR beta, each carrying sample barcodes and UMIs. TCRdb reprocessed the 5' RACE reads via MiXCR and lists one record per CDR3 protein. The sample has 530,000 or so distinct CDR3 sequences, around 15% seen once; the top ten hold about 8.1%. Study observations and caveats: Within pre-infection memory, some responding clones were found, suggesting cross-reactive memory joined.

This clonotype has more than one count but fewer than ten. Its target is unknown. CDR1 and CDR2 (germline): MNHEY, SVGAGI. The CDR3 covers 18 residues. The trim removed 3 bases at V and 7 bases at J, leaving 21 bases unmatched. What was sequenced was PBMCs or a T cell subset sorted from them (not recorded which). The V call is TRBV6-5, the J call TRBJ2-7; 7 nucleotides align to TRBD2. This receptor was identified in an adult woman who had mild COVID-19 (a few samples of this study predate the infection). Cell type and time point are not known. CDR3 nucleotide sequence: TGTGCCAGCAGTTATGTCGCGGCAAGCTACGGGGGGTTGGGAGAGCAGTACTTC. Its protein product is CASSYVAASYGGLGEQYF.